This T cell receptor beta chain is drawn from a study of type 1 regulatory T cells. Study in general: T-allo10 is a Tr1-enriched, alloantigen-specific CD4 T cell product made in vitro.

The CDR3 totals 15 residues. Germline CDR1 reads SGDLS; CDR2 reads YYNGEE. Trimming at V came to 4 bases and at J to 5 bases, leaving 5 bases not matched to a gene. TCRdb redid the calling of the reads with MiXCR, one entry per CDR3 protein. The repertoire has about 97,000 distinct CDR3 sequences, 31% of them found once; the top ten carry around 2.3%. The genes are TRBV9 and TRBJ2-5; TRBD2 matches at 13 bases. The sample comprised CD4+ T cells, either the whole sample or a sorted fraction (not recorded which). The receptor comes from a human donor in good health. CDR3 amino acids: CASSQLAGGPETQYF. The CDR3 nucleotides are TGTGCCAGCAGCCAACTAGCGGGAGGGCCGGAGACCCAGTACTTC.